The source of this T cell receptor (beta chain) is a study of blood T cell repertoires in COVID-19. The overall study: Material from acute and convalescent COVID-19 was sourced from the United States, Italy and Spain. Sample material is recorded as cDNA or gDNA derived from T cells, B-cell-depleted T cells, or PBMCs.

Under the authors' procedure: Counts of nucleated cells, estimated from reference gene primer amplification, were obtained. TCRdb's copy holds only in-frame clones and misses some; the assay was immunoSEQ multiplex PCR. That table gives V, J and clone size, and the DNA gave D and trimming. Counted here are under 100,000 clones, around 85% occurring once; the ten biggest clones make up 12%. The CDR3 spans 14 residues. Trimming removed 4 bases from V and 3 bases from J; junction bases left unmatched: 4. CDR1 and CDR2 from the germline V gene are SGHRS and YFSETQ. The clonotype comes from a woman between 65 and 79 years old with active or convalescent COVID-19. This chain uses TRBV5-1 with TRBJ1-1, with 9 bases identical to TRBD1. The sequencing input was peripheral blood. The CDR3 loop reads CASSRQGVDTEAFF. The CDR3 nucleotides read TGCGCCAGCAGCCGACAGGGGGTAGACACTGAAGCTTTCTTT.